This TCR beta chain was captured in a study of type 1 regulatory T cells. Across the study: This in vitro CD4 product, T-allo10, is enriched for Tr1 cells and alloantigen-specific.

Turning to this clonotype: Its antigen is still unknown.

This CDR3 comprises 17 residues. Germline CDR1 SNHLY, CDR2 FYNNEI. Trimming took off 6 bases at V and 5 bases at J, with 25 bases between the two ends. TCRdb recomputed calls from the reads with MiXCR, one row per CDR3 protein. There are approximately 25,000 distinct CDR3 sequences in the sample; approximately 44% occur only once, and around 5% lies in the top ten. The sequence was obtained from a human donor in good health. The chain couples TRBV2 to TRBJ2-5, with D possibly TRBD1 on 7 matching bases. Sequencing used cultured T cells, either the whole culture or a sorted T cell fraction (not recorded which). CDR3 coding DNA: TGTGCCAGCAGGCAGGGGGGACTCGCGGGGTTTGAGGAGACCCAGTACTTC. Translating gives CASRQGGLAGFEETQYF.